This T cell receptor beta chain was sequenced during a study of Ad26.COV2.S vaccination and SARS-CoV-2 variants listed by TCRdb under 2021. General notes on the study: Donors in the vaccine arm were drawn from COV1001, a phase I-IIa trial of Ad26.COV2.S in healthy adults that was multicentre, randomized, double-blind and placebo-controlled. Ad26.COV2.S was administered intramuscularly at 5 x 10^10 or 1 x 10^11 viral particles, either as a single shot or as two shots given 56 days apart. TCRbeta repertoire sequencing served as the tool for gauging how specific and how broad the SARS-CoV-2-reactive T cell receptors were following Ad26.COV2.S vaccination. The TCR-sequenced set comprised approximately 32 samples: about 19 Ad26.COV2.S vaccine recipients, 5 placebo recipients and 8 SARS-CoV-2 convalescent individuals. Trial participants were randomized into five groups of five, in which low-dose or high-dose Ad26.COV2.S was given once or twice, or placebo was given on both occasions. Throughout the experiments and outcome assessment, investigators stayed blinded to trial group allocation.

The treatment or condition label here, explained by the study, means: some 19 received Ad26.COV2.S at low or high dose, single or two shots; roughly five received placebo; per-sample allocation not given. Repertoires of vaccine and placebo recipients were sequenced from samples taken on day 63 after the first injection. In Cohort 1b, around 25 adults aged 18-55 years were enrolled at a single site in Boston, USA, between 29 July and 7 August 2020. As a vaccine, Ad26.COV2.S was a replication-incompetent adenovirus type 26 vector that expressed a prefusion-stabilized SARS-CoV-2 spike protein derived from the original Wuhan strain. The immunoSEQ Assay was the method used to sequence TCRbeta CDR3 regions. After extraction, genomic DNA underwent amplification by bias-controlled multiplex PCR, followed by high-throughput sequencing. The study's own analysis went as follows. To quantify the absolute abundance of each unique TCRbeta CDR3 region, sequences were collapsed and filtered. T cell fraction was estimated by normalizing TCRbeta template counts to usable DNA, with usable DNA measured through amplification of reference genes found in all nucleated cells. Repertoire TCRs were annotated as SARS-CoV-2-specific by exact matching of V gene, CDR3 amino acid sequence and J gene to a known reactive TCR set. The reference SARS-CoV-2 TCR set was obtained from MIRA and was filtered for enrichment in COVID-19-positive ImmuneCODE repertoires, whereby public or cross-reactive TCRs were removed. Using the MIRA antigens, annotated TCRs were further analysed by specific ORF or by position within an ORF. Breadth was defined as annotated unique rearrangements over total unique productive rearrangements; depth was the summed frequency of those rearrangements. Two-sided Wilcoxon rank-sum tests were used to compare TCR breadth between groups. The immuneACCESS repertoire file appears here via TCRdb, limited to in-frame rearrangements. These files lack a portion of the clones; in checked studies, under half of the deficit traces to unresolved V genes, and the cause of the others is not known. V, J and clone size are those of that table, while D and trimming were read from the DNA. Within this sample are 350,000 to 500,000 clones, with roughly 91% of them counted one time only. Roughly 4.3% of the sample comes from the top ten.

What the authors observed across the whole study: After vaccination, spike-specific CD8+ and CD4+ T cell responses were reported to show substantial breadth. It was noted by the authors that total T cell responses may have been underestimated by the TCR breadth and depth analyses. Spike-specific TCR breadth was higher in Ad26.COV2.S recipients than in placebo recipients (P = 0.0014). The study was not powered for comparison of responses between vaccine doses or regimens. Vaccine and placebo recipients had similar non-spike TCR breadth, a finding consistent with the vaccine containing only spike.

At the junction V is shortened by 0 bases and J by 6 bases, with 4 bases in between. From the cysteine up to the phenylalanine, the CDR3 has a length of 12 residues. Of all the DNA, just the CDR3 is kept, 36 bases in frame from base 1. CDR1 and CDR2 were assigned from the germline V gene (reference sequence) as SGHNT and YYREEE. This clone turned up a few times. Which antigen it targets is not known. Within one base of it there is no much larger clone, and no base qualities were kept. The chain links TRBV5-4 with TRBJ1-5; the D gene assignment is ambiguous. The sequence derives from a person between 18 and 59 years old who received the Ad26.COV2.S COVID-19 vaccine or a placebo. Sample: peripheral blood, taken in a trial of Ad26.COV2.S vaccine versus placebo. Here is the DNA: TGTGCCAGCAGCTTGGACAGTCAGCCCCAGCATTTT. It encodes CASSLDSQPQHF.